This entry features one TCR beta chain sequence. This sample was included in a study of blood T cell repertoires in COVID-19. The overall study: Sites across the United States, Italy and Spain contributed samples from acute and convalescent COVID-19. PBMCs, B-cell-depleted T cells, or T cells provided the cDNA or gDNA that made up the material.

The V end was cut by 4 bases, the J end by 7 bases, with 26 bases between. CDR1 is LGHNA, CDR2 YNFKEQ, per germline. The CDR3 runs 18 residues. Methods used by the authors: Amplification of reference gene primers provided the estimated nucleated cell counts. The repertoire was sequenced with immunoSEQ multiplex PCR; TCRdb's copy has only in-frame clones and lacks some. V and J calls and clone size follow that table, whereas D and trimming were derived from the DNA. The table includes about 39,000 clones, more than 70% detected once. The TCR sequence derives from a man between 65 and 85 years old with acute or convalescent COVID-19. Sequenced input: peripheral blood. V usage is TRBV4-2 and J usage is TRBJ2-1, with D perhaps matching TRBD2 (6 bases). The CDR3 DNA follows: TGTGCCAGCAGCCCCACCCGGGACTTGGGGGACCTTACAAATGAGCAGTTCTTC. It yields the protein CASSPTRDLGDLTNEQFF.